These 18 T cell receptor beta chains originate from one sample sequenced in a study of blood T cell repertoires in COVID-19. The method was immunoSEQ multiplex PCR; TCRdb's version includes in-frame clones alone and lacks a portion of them. There are about 240,000 clones in the sample; more than 70% occur only once, and 12% lies in the top ten. The specimen sequenced was peripheral blood. Receptors originate from a man older than 75 with acute or convalescent COVID-19.

This chain links TRBV6-5 with TRBJ1-3; 9 positions agree with TRBD1. The CDR3 totals 15 residues. The ends lost 5 bases at V and 2 bases at J; junction bases unmatched: 4. The germline V gene has CDR1 MNHEY and CDR2 SVGAGI. The CDR3: CASSPTGGAGNTIYF. Here the CDR3 DNA reads TGTGCCAGCAGTCCGACAGGGGGGGCTGGAAACACCATATATTTT.

The rearrangement links TRBV4-3 to TRBJ1-5, with TRBD1 identical over 9 bases. The CDR3 covers 16 residues. Trimming at V came to 2 bases and at J to 4 bases, leaving 6 bases not matched to a gene. CDR1 and CDR2 from the germline V gene are LGHNA and YSLEER. CDR3 coding DNA: TGCGCCAGCAGCCAAACCGACAGGGGGTGGAATCAGCCCCAGCATTTT. As protein: CASSQTDRGWNQPQHF.

V usage is TRBV7-2 and J usage is TRBJ1-5; no clear D. CDR1 is SGHTA, CDR2 FQGNSA, per germline. CDR3 length equals 15 residues. Trimming cost V 5 bases and J 11 bases, with 22 bases left between them. The CDR3 loop reads CASSMVYGGEFAQHF. CDR3 DNA sequence: TGTGCCAGCAGCATGGTCTACGGTGGGGAGTTTGCCCAGCATTTT.

This chain joins TRBV5-1 and TRBJ2-1; 9 positions match TRBD2. After removal of 4 bases from V and 9 bases from J, the junction contained 26 bases not matched to a gene. CDR1 and CDR2 (germline): SGHRS, YFSETQ. The CDR3 is 20 amino acids. CDR3 nucleotides: TGCGCCAGCAGCCCGGCGGGGGGGCGAATGTTTACTAATTACCCCAGTGAGCAGTTCTTC. Translation: CASSPAGGRMFTNYPSEQFF.

At least ten counts were recorded for this clone. The J gene is TRBJ2-3, the V gene TRBV6-6; perhaps TRBD1 as D (5 bases). Looked up from germline, CDR1 is MNHNY and CDR2 is SVGAGI (reference sequence). The CDR3 runs to 15 residues. Trimming removed 0 bases at V and 2 bases at J, with 9 bases between. The DNA of the CDR3 is TGTGCCAGCAGTTACTCTAACGGACACACAGATACGCAGTATTTT. Its translation: CASSYSNGHTDTQYF.

This clone was seen once. The rearrangement links TRBV3-1 (or the pseudogene TRBV3-2) to TRBJ2-3, with D tentatively TRBD2 (6 bases). The CDR3 is 14 amino acids. Germline CDR1 reads LGHDT; CDR2 reads YNNKEL (reference sequence). Trimming removed 3 bases from V and 3 bases from J, with 10 bases in between. For the CDR3, the DNA is TGTGCCAGCAGCCAGCGGGGTCGGACAGATACGCAGTATTTT. Translating it yields CASSQRGRTDTQYF.

V gene TRBV5-1 combines with J gene TRBJ2-5, with 9 bases lining up with TRBD1. J was trimmed by 5 bases and V by 4 bases; bases with no gene match: 3. The CDR3 runs to 13 residues. Germline values: CDR1 SGHRS, CDR2 YFSETQ. CDR3: CASSPGTGETQYF. The CDR3 DNA reads TGCGCCAGCAGCCCTGGGACAGGGGAGACCCAGTACTTC.

V is TRBV3-1 (or the pseudogene TRBV3-2) and J is TRBJ2-3; 15 bases are a match to TRBD2. CDR3 length: 17 amino acids. J lost 0 bases, V lost 5 bases, and 3 bases had no gene match. Germline V CDR1 and CDR2: LGHDT, YNNKEL (reference sequence). The CDR3 DNA follows: TGTGCCAGCAGCTGGACTAGCGGGGGGGTAAGCACAGATACGCAGTATTTT. Its translation: CASSWTSGGVSTDTQYF.

The chain employs TRBV19 and TRBJ2-2; 9 nucleotides line up with TRBD1. The CDR3 extends over 16 amino acids. Looked up from germline, CDR1 is LNHDA and CDR2 is SQIVND (reference sequence). After removal of 3 bases from V and 0 bases from J, the junction contained 2 bases not matched to a gene. In nucleotides, the CDR3 is TGTGCCAGTAGTATCGGACAGGGGCCGAACACCGGGGAGCTGTTTTTT. This codes for CASSIGQGPNTGELFF.

This clone was seen a few times. The chain combines TRBV5-6 with TRBJ1-5, with D possibly matching TRBD1 (5 bases). In germline, CDR1 is SGHDT, CDR2 YYEEEE. Between the trimmed V and J ends, which lost 1 base and 9 bases, there was a span of 14 bases. The CDR3 runs 14 residues. The CDR3 sequence is CASSLLQAHGPQHF. Written as DNA, the CDR3 is TGTGCCAGCAGCTTGTTACAGGCCCATGGGCCCCAGCATTTT.

The CDR3 DNA is TGTGCCAGCAGCGCTACAGCCCCTCCAGAGGGGCAGTTCTTC. Amino acids: CASSATAPPEGQFF. The chain recombines TRBV7-2 with TRBJ2-1; possible D gene TRBD2, 5 bases. The germline CDR1 and CDR2 sequences are SGHTA and FQGNSA. V was trimmed by 5 bases and J by 12 bases, leaving 20 bases between them. The CDR3 is 14 amino acids.

The chain uses TRBV27 and TRBJ2-2; D ambiguous. V gave up 5 bases and J gave up 0 bases, with 10 bases separating them. The CDR3 runs to 15 residues. Looked up from germline, CDR1 is MNHEY and CDR2 is SMNVEV (reference sequence). CDR3 nucleotides: TGTGCCAGCAGTCGTGCGCTGTCGAACACCGGGGAGCTGTTTTTT. It codes for CASSRALSNTGELFF.

The genes are TRBV6-5 and TRBJ1-2; TRBD1 is a possible D gene (5 bases). Germline V gives CDR1 MNHEY, CDR2 SVGAGI. V dropped 11 bases and J dropped 5 bases, with 12 bases sitting between them. The length of the CDR3 is 11 residues. CDR3 residues: CASVEGYGYTF. The CDR3 DNA is TGTGCCTCCGTGGAGGGGTATGGCTACACCTTC.

The CDR3 protein is CASSPPGGTNTEAFF. The DNA for the CDR3 is TGCGCCAGCAGCCCCCCAGGGGGTACGAACACTGAAGCTTTCTTT. This chain links TRBV5-1 with TRBJ1-1; 7 positions agree with TRBD1. Germline CDR1 is SGHRS and CDR2 is YFSETQ. With 4 bases clipped from V and 1 base from J, the junction kept 7 bases outside the gene matches. CDR3 length: 15 residues.

The chain is built from TRBV5-4 and TRBJ2-1, with D perhaps matching TRBD2 (7 bases). V lost 9 bases to trimming and J lost 2 bases, with 12 bases between them. Germline values: CDR1 SGHNT, CDR2 YYREEE (reference sequence). The CDR3 is 13 residues long. The CDR3 region is CATEGGTYNEQFF. CDR3 sequence (DNA): TGTGCCACCGAGGGGGGGACCTACAATGAGCAGTTCTTC.

This clone came up a few times. The gene calls are TRBV7-9 and TRBJ1-2, with D possibly being TRBD1 (5 bases). V lost 5 bases, J lost 8 bases, and 21 bases lay in between. Germline lookup yields CDR1 SEHNR and CDR2 FQNEAQ (reference sequence). The CDR3 runs 15 residues. CDR3 sequence reads: CASSHGFREGFGYTF. The CDR3 DNA sequence: TGTGCCAGCAGCCACGGGTTCAGGGAGGGATTCGGCTACACCTTC.

This clone was detected a few times. V is TRBV19 and J is TRBJ1-3; D uncertain. CDR1 is LNHDA and CDR2 is SQIVND in the germline V gene (reference sequence). There are 16 residues in the CDR3. Trimming removed 7 bases from V and 0 bases from J, with 16 bases in between. For the CDR3, the DNA is TGTGCCAGTACCACCATCGGAGCCGTCTCTGGAAACACCATATATTTT. Its translation is CASTTIGAVSGNTIYF.

V gene TRBV15 combines with J gene TRBJ2-1, with 8 bases lining up with TRBD2. The germline CDR1 and CDR2 sequences are LNHNV and YYDKDF (reference sequence). This CDR3 has 17 residues. The ends lost 1 base at V and 6 bases at J; junction bases unmatched: 11. The CDR3 DNA sequence: TGTGCCACCAGCAGAGTGGCTAGCGGGTTATACTCCAATGAGCAGTTCTTC. It is translated as CATSRVASGLYSNEQFF.